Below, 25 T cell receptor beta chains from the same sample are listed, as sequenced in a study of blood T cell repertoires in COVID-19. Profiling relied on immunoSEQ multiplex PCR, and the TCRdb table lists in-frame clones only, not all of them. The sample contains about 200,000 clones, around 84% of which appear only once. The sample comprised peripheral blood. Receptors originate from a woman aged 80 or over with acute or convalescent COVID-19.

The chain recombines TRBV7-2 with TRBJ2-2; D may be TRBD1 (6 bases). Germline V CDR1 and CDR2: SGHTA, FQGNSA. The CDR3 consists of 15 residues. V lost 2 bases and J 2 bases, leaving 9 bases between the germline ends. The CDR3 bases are TGTGCCAGCAGCTTATATGGGACAAACACCGGGGAGCTGTTTTTT. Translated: CASSLYGTNTGELFF. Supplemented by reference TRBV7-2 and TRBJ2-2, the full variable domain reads GAGVSQSPSNKVTEKGKDVELRCDPISGHTALYWYRQSLGQGLEFLIYFQGNSAPDKSGLPSDRFSAERTGGSVSTLTIQRTQQEDSAVYLCASSLYGTNTGELFFGEGSRLTVL.

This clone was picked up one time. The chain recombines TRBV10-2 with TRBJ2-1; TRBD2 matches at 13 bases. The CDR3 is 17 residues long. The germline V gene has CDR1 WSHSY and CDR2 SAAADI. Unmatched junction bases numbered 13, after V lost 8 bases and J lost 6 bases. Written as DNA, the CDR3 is TGCGCCAGCGTCCGGACTAGCGGGAGTATTCTGGGCAATGAGCAGTTCTTC. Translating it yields CASVRTSGSILGNEQFF.

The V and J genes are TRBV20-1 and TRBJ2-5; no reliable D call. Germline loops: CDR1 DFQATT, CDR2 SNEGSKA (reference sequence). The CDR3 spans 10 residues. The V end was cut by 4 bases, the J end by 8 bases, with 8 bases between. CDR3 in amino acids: CSAKVTTQYF. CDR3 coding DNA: TGCAGTGCTAAAGTAACAACCCAGTACTTC.

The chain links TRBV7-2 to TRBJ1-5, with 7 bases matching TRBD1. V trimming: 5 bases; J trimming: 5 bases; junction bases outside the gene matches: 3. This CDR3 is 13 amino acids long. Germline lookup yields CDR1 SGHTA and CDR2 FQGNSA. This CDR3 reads CASSVQGHQPQHF. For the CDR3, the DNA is TGTGCCAGCAGCGTACAGGGGCATCAGCCCCAGCATTTT.

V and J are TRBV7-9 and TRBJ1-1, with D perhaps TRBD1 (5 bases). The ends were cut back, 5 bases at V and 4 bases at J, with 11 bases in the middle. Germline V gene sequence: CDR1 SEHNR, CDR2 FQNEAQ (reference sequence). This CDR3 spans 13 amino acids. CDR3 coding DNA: TGTGCCAGCAGCCGTTACGGGGGCACTGAAGCTTTCTTT. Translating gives CASSRYGGTEAFF.

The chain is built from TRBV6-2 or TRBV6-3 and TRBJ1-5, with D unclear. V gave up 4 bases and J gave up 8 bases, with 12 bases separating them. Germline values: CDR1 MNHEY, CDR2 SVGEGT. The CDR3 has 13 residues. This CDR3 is CASSSSNREPQHF. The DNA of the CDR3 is TGTGCCAGCAGTTCCTCCAATCGCGAGCCCCAGCATTTT.

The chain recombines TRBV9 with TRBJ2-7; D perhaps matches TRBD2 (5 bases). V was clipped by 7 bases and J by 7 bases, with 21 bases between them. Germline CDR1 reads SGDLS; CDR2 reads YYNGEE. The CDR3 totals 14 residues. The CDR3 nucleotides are TGTGCCAGCTCTAGAGCGGCGGGTATAACGGAGCAGTACTTC. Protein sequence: CASSRAAGITEQYF.

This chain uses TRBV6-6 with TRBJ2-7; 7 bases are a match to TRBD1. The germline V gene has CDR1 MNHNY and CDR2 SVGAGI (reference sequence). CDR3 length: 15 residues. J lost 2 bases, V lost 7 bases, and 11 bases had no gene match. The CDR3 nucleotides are TGTGCCAGCACCCCCAGACAGGGCACCACCTACGAGCAGTACTTC. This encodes CASTPRQGTTYEQYF.

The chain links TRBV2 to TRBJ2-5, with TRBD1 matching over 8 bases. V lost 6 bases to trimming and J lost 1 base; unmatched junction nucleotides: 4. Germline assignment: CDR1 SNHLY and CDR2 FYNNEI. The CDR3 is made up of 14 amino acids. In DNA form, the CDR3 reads TGTGCCAGCAGAAAAACAGGGGGCCAAGAGACCCAGTACTTC. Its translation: CASRKTGGQETQYF. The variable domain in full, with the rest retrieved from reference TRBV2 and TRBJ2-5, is EPEVTQTPSHQVTQMGQEVILRCVPISNHLYFYWYRQILGQKVEFLVSFYNNEISEKSEIFDDQFSVERPDGSNFTLKIRSTKLEDSAMYFCASRKTGGQETQYFGPGTRLLVL.

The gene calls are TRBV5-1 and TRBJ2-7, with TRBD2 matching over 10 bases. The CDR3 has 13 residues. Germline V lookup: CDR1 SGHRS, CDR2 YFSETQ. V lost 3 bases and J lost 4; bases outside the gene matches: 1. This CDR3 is CASSSLAGYEQYF. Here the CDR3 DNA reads TGCGCCAGCAGCTCACTAGCGGGATACGAGCAGTACTTC.

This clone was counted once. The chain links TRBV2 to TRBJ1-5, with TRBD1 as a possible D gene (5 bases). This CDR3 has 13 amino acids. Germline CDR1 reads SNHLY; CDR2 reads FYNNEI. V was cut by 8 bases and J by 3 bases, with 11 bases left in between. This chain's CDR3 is CASEQDLNQPQHF. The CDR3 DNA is TGTGCCAGCGAACAGGATCTCAATCAGCCCCAGCATTTT.

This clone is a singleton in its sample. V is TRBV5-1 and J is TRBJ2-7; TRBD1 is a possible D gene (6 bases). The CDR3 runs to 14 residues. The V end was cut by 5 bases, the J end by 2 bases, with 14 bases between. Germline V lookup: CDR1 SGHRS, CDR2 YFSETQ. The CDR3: CASRRDTSPYEQYF. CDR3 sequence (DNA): TGCGCCAGCAGACGGGACACCTCTCCCTACGAGCAGTACTTC.

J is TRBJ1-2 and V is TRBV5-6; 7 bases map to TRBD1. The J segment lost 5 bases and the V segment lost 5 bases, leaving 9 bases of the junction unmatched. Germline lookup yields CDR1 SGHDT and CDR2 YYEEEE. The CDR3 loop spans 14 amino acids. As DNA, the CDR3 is TGTGCCAGCAGTTACAACAGGGGCCTATATGGCTACACCTTC. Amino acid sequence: CASSYNRGLYGYTF. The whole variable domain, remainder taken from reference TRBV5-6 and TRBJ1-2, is DAGVTQSPTHLIKTRGQQVTLRCSPKSGHDTVSWYQQALGQGPQFIFQYYEEEERQRGNFPDRFSGHQFPNYSSELNVNALLLGDSALYLCASSYNRGLYGYTFGSGTRLTVV.

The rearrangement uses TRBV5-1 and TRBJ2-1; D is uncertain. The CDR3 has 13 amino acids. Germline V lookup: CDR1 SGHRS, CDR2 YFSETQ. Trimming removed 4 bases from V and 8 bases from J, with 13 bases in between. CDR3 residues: CASSLYSEDEQFF. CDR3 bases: TGCGCCAGCAGCCTCTACTCAGAGGATGAGCAGTTCTTC.

The CDR3 here is CASSPGVGWQINQPQHF. CDR3 nucleotide sequence: TGCGCCAGCAGCCCAGGGGTAGGGTGGCAGATAAATCAGCCCCAGCATTTT. The genes are TRBV4-1 and TRBJ1-5, with D possibly matching TRBD1 (6 bases). V gave up 4 bases and J gave up 4 bases, with 20 bases separating them. This CDR3 region has 17 residues. The germline gives CDR1 MGHRA, CDR2 YSYEKL.

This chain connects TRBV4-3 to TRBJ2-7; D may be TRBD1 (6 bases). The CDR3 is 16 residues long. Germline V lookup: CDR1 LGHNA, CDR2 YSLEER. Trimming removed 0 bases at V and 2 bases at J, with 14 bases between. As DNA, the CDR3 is TGCGCCAGCAGCCAAGATATTGGGCAGGGGACCTACGAGCAGTACTTC. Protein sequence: CASSQDIGQGTYEQYF.

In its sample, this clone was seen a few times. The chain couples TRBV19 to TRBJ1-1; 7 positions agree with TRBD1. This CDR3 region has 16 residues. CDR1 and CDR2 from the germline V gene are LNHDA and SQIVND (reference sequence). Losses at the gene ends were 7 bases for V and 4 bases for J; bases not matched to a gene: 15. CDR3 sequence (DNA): TGTGCCAGTACCTCACAGGGGCTCCTTCGCAGCACTGAAGCTTTCTTT. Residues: CASTSQGLLRSTEAFF.

The CDR3 sequence: CASSPGAAKNIQYF. The CDR3 nucleotides read TGCGCCAGCAGCCCGGGTGCTGCCAAAAACATTCAGTACTTC. The chain couples TRBV5-1 to TRBJ2-4; D unresolved. This CDR3 contains 14 residues. CDR1 is SGHRS and CDR2 is YFSETQ in the germline V gene. Trimming left V 4 bases short and J 1 base short, with 9 bases between.

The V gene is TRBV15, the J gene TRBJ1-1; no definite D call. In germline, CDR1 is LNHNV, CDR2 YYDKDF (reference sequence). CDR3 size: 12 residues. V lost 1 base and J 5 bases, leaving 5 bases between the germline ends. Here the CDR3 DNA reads TGTGCCACCAGCAGAGCGGGGACTGAAGCTTTCTTT. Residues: CATSRAGTEAFF.

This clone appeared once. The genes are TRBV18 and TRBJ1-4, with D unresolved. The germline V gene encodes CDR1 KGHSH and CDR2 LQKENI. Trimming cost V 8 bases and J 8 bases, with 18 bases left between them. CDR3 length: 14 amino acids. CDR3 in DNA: TGTGCCAGCCACGCGAGGGCCCAGGAGGAAAAACTGTTTTTT. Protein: CASHARAQEEKLFF.

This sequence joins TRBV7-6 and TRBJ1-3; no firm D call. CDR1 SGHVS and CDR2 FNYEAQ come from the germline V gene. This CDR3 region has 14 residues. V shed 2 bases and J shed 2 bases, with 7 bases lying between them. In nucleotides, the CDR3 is TGTGCCAGCAGCTTATTCCAGGCTGGAAACACCATATATTTT. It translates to CASSLFQAGNTIYF. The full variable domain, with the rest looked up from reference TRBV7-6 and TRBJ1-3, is GAGVSQSPRYKVTKRGQDVALRCDPISGHVSLYWYRQALGQGPEFLTYFNYEAQQDKSGLPNDRFSAERPEGSISTLTIQRTEQRDSAMYRCASSLFQAGNTIYFGEGSWLTVV.

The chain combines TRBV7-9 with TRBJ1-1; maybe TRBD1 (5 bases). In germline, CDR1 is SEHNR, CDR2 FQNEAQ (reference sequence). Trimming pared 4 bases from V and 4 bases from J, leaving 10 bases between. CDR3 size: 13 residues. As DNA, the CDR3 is TGTGCCAGCAGCTCAGGGTATGGCACTGAAGCTTTCTTT. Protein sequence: CASSSGYGTEAFF.

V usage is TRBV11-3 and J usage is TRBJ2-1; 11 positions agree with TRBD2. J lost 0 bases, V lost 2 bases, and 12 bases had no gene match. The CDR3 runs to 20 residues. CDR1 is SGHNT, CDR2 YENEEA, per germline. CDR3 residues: CASSLRLGLAGPSSYNEQFF. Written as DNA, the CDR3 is TGTGCCAGCAGCTTACGTCTAGGACTAGCGGGTCCGAGCTCCTACAATGAGCAGTTCTTC.

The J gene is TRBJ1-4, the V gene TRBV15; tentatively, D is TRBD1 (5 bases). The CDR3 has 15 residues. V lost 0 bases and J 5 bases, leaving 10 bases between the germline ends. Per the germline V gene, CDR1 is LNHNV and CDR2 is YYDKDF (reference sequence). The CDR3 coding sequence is TGTGCCACCAGCAGAGATTTGTCAGGGAATGAAAAACTGTTTTTT. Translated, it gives CATSRDLSGNEKLFF.

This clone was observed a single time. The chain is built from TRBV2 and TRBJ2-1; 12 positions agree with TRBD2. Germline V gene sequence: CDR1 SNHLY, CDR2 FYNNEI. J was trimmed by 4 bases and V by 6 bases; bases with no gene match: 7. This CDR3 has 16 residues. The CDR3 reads CASSLRGTSGYNEQFF. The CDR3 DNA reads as TGTGCCAGCAGCCTTAGGGGGACTAGCGGGTACAATGAGCAGTTCTTC.